This TCR beta chain emerged from a study of blood T cell repertoires in COVID-19. Background on the study: The study drew acute and convalescent COVID-19 samples from the United States, Italy and Spain. PBMCs, B-cell-depleted T cells, or T cells were the source of the cDNA or gDNA that made up the material.

CDR3 length: 15 residues. V dropped 1 base and J dropped 5 bases, with 17 bases sitting between them. Germline V gene lookup returns CDR1 SQVTM and CDR2 ANQGSEA. In the authors' workflow: The authors estimated nucleated cell counts from reference gene primer amplification. Produced via immunoSEQ multiplex PCR; TCRdb's table is partial and in-frame only. That table supplies the V and J calls and clone size; D and trimming were determined from the DNA. The sample gives 85,000 to 110,000 clones, about nine tenths of which show up once; roughly 15% is in the top ten. The chain uses TRBV29-1 and TRBJ1-1; D might be TRBD1 (6 bases). Sequenced material: peripheral blood. This TCR came from a woman of 80 years or more in a cohort sampled during active COVID-19. Here the CDR3 reads CSVEVRQVSGTEAFF. The DNA for the CDR3 is TGCAGCGTTGAAGTCCGACAGGTTTCGGGGACTGAAGCTTTCTTT.